The 27 T cell receptor beta chains given below trace back to one sample, sequenced in a study of shared clonotypes between healthy human individuals (dated by TCRdb to between 2020 and 2021). Libraries were constructed by the immunoSEQ multiplex PCR assay. TCRdb re-hosts the immuneACCESS table, in-frame sequences only. Its copies lack some clones; in the studies checked, an unresolved V gene accounts for under half of them, and the cause for the rest is not known. This sample holds hundreds of thousands of clones; approximately 95% were observed only once. The ten largest account for over 0.1% of the sample. CD8 naive samples were obtained by positive selection for CCR7 among CD45RO-negative cells, yielding a CD45RA+CCR7+ population from which TemRA cells were excluded. The sequencing sample was made of naive CD8+ T cells sorted from blood. The sample's cell subset or site, from its label and the paper: CD45RA+CCR7+. All receptors derive from a woman between 25 and 40 years old in good health.

The rearrangement links TRBV6-1 to TRBJ1-1; 7 bases align to TRBD1. V lost 0 bases to trimming and J lost 10 bases; unmatched junction nucleotides: 5. The V gene's germline CDR1 is MNHNS and CDR2 SASEGT. The CDR3 spans 13 residues. DNA for the CDR3: TGTGCCAGCAGTGAAGCGGCTCAGGGGGGAGCTTTCTTT. Translation gives CASSEAAQGGAFF.

The V call is TRBV13, the J call TRBJ2-2; D is uncertain. Trimming took 5 bases from V and 4 from J, leaving 8 bases between them. This CDR3 has 13 amino acids. From germline, CDR1 is PRHDT and CDR2 FYEKMQ (reference sequence). The CDR3 loop is CASSPMGTGELFF. CDR3 coding DNA: TGTGCCAGCAGCCCGATGGGCACCGGGGAGCTGTTTTTT.

CDR3 in DNA: TGTGCCAGCAGCGCTCCGGGACAGGGAGACTACGAGCAGTACTTC. Translated: CASSAPGQGDYEQYF. This chain links TRBV7-9 with TRBJ2-7; 9 nucleotides align to TRBD1. Germline assignment: CDR1 SEHNR and CDR2 FQNEAQ (reference sequence). The CDR3 extends over 15 amino acids. The V segment lost 5 bases and the J segment 3 bases; nucleotides outside the gene matches: 8.

This chain joins TRBV19 and TRBJ1-2; D unresolved. CDR1 LNHDA and CDR2 SQIVND come from the germline V gene (reference sequence). The CDR3 loop spans 15 amino acids. The V end was cut by 7 bases, the J end by 6 bases, with 21 bases between. The CDR3 is CASTPFGDRSHGYTF. In DNA, the CDR3 is TGTGCCAGTACCCCCTTTGGGGATCGATCCCATGGCTACACCTTC.

The table lists this clone with a count of one. The V call is TRBV6-5, the J call TRBJ2-1; TRBD2 agrees at 8 bases. Germline V lookup: CDR1 MNHEY, CDR2 SVGAGI. The CDR3 consists of 14 residues. J gave up 4 bases and V 6 bases, and 5 bases lay outside the gene matches. Here the CDR3 DNA reads TGTGCCAGCAGCCCGGGACTAGGTTACAATGAGCAGTTCTTC. Translation gives CASSPGLGYNEQFF.

The chain recombines TRBV10-3 with TRBJ2-7; unclear D gene. Germline V lookup: CDR1 ENHRY, CDR2 SYGVKD. The CDR3 has 14 residues. Trimming pared 0 bases from V and 2 bases from J, leaving 8 bases between. In DNA, the CDR3 is TGTGCCATCAGTGAGTCGGAACGGACCTACGAGCAGTACTTC. This translates into CAISESERTYEQYF.

J is TRBJ2-1 and V is TRBV27; 8 bases map to TRBD2. The CDR3 sequence is 11 residues long. V lost 9 bases to trimming and J lost 10 bases; unmatched junction nucleotides: 5. Germline V lookup: CDR1 MNHEY, CDR2 SMNVEV (reference sequence). The CDR3 reads CASSGGLEQFF. DNA of the CDR3: TGTGCCAGTTCGGGAGGGTTGGAGCAGTTCTTC.

The chain uses TRBV28 and TRBJ1-2, with D possibly TRBD1 on 6 matching bases. CDR1 is MDHEN and CDR2 is SYDVKM in the germline V gene. Trimming shortened V by 11 bases and J by 3 bases, and 13 bases separated the two germline ends. The CDR3 sequence is 12 residues long. CDR3 in DNA: TGTGCCGGAGAGGACAGAGACTATGGCTACACCTTC. Its translation: CAGEDRDYGYTF.

The chain combines TRBV5-5 with TRBJ2-7; D may be TRBD1 (6 bases). There are 16 residues in the CDR3. Germline V gene data show CDR1 as SGHKS and CDR2 as YYEKEE (reference sequence). V shed 4 bases and J shed 3 bases, with 20 bases lying between them. Here the CDR3 DNA reads TGTGCCAGCAGCCCTAGGGACATCAGCCCCCACTACGAGCAGTACTTC. Translating gives CASSPRDISPHYEQYF.

This chain connects TRBV28 to TRBJ2-7; 12 bases are shared with TRBD2. This CDR3 contains 15 residues. Germline assignment: CDR1 MDHEN and CDR2 SYDVKM. The trim removed 3 bases at V and 7 bases at J, leaving 7 bases unmatched. CDR3 residues: CASSFRLAGAGEQYF. The CDR3 DNA is TGTGCCAGCAGTTTCCGACTAGCGGGAGCGGGAGAGCAGTACTTC.

This chain uses TRBV27 with TRBJ2-2; perhaps TRBD2 as D (6 bases). V was cut by 7 bases and J by 0 bases, with 15 bases left in between. CDR1 and CDR2 (germline): MNHEY, SMNVEV (reference sequence). The CDR3 consists of 16 residues. CDR3 region: CASISGTFANTGELFF. CDR3 nucleotides: TGTGCCAGCATCTCCGGGACTTTTGCGAACACCGGGGAGCTGTTTTTT.

The V gene is TRBV28, the J gene TRBJ2-7; D may be TRBD1 (6 bases). The length of the CDR3 is 13 residues. V lost 7 bases, J lost 2 bases, and 12 bases lay in between. CDR1 MDHEN and CDR2 SYDVKM come from the germline V gene. The CDR3 DNA reads TGTGCCAGCAAGAGGGGGTACACCTACGAGCAGTACTTC. It is translated as CASKRGYTYEQYF.

This chain links TRBV10-2 with TRBJ1-5; unclear D gene. V lost 4 bases, J lost 9 bases, and 10 bases lay in between. The CDR3 consists of 12 residues. The V gene's germline CDR1 is WSHSY and CDR2 SAAADI. CDR3 residues: CASSVNMRPQHF. The CDR3 DNA reads TGCGCCAGCAGTGTTAACATGCGGCCCCAGCATTTT.

The gene calls are TRBV4-1 and TRBJ1-1; D is unclear. V was pared by 1 base and J by 1 base, with 13 bases between. This CDR3 is built from 16 residues. Looked up from germline, CDR1 is MGHRA and CDR2 is YSYEKL. CDR3 in DNA: TGCGCCAGCAGCCAAGGTATCTGGGCGGAGAACACTGAAGCTTTCTTT. It yields the protein CASSQGIWAENTEAFF.

V gene TRBV19 combines with J gene TRBJ2-5, with D possibly being TRBD1 (5 bases). Looked up from germline, CDR1 is LNHDA and CDR2 is SQIVND (reference sequence). The length of the CDR3 is 15 residues. V was cut by 0 bases and J by 3 bases, with 11 bases left in between. The CDR3 region has the DNA TGTGCCAGTAGTATAGACAGGGAAGGAGAAGAGACCCAGTACTTC. This translates into CASSIDREGEETQYF.

The rearrangement uses TRBV27 and TRBJ2-7; 8 bases fit TRBD2. Trimming took 3 bases from V and 0 from J; bases not matched to a gene: 4. CDR3 length: 15 amino acids. Germline CDR1 reads MNHEY; CDR2 reads SMNVEV (reference sequence). CDR3 nucleotide sequence: TGTGCCAGCAGTTTCACGGGAGGGAGCTCCTACGAGCAGTACTTC. Translating it yields CASSFTGGSSYEQYF.

The chain joins TRBV6-1 to TRBJ2-1, with D hard to call. This CDR3 is built from 15 residues. The germline CDR1 and CDR2 sequences are MNHNS and SASEGT. The V gene lost 7 bases and the J gene lost 4 bases, with 17 bases spanning the gap. The CDR3 spells CASTVEGVPYNEQFF. CDR3 nucleotide sequence: TGTGCCAGCACCGTTGAAGGAGTACCATACAATGAGCAGTTCTTC.

The CDR3 DNA reads as TGTGCCAGCTCACCACGGAGGGCCCCCCCCGATGAGCAGTTCTTC. It is translated as CASSPRRAPPDEQFF. The V call is TRBV18, the J call TRBJ2-1, with D possibly being TRBD2 (6 bases). V lost 1 base and J lost 8, with 15 bases in between. Germline lookup yields CDR1 KGHSH and CDR2 LQKENI. This CDR3 is built from 15 residues. Together with reference TRBV18 and TRBJ2-1, the CDR3 gives the full variable domain: NAGVMQNPRHLVRRRGQEARLRCSPMKGHSHVYWYRQLPEEGLKFMVYLQKENIIDESGMPKERFSAEFPKEGPSILRIQQVVRGDSAAYFCASSPRRAPPDEQFFGPGTRLTVL.

This chain links TRBV7-9 with TRBJ2-7; D possibly corresponds to TRBD2 (5 bases). This CDR3 has 16 residues. Trimming left V 5 bases short and J 6 bases short, with 23 bases between. Per the germline V gene, CDR1 is SEHNR and CDR2 is FQNEAQ (reference sequence). The CDR3 DNA is TGTGCCAGCAGCCCGGCGGACTTCGGCCCTGCGGGCGAGCAGTACTTC. Translated: CASSPADFGPAGEQYF. Combining the CDR3 with reference TRBV7-9 and TRBJ2-7 gives the whole variable domain DTGVSQNPRHKITKRGQNVTFRCDPISEHNRLYWYRQTLGQGPEFLTYFQNEAQLEKSRLLSDRFSAERPKGSFSTLEIQRTEQGDSAMYLCASSPADFGPAGEQYFGPGTRLTVT.

A single count supports this clone. This CDR3 reads CASSLFGHEQYF. The CDR3, as DNA: TGTGCCAGCAGTTTATTTGGGCACGAGCAGTACTTC. The chain links TRBV27 to TRBJ2-7; no firm D call. The CDR3 covers 12 residues. Germline loops: CDR1 MNHEY, CDR2 SMNVEV (reference sequence). The ends were cut back, 1 base at V and 5 bases at J, with 6 bases in the middle.

J is TRBJ2-5 and V is TRBV14; a weak D match, TRBD2 (5 bases). The germline V gene has CDR1 SGHDN and CDR2 FVKESK. The CDR3 contains 17 residues. Trimming took off 0 bases at V and 3 bases at J, with 17 bases between the two ends. As DNA, the CDR3 is TGTGCCAGCAGCCAAGAGGGTCGGCGGAGGATAGAAGAGACCCAGTACTTC. Its protein is CASSQEGRRRIEETQYF.

The chain has TRBV19 and TRBJ1-5; D unclear. The CDR3 covers 15 residues. CDR1 and CDR2 (germline): LNHDA, SQIVND (reference sequence). Between the trimmed V and J ends, which lost 2 bases and 5 bases, there was a span of 13 bases. The CDR3 nucleotides read TGTGCCAGTAGTATAAGTTTTTCAGCCTATCAGCCCCAGCATTTT. This encodes CASSISFSAYQPQHF.

This rearrangement joins TRBV19 to TRBJ1-2; no definite D call. The germline gives CDR1 LNHDA, CDR2 SQIVND (reference sequence). The V gene lost 7 bases and the J gene lost 8 bases, with 11 bases spanning the gap. This CDR3 has 11 amino acids. The CDR3 DNA is TGTGCCAGTATGCCCCTTGTAGGCTACACCTTC. Its translation: CASMPLVGYTF.

CDR3 coding DNA: TGTGCCAGCGGAACAGGACCCAGGGGGACCGGGGAGCTGTTTTTT. Its protein is CASGTGPRGTGELFF. The rearrangement links TRBV7-9 to TRBJ2-2; 7 nucleotides agree with TRBD1. Germline V gives CDR1 SEHNR, CDR2 FQNEAQ (reference sequence). V lost 8 bases and J lost 5; bases outside the gene matches: 11. The CDR3 is 15 amino acids.

This clone was seen a single time. V gene TRBV5-1 combines with J gene TRBJ2-1, with D perhaps matching TRBD1 (6 bases). Trimming removed 6 bases at V and 0 bases at J, with 16 bases between. Looked up from germline, CDR1 is SGHRS and CDR2 is YFSETQ. The CDR3 is made up of 16 amino acids. Written as DNA, the CDR3 is TGCGCCAGCAAACCTTACAGGGAGAGCTCCTACAATGAGCAGTTCTTC. It translates to CASKPYRESSYNEQFF.

The chain uses TRBV6-5 and TRBJ2-7; D not certain. Trimming pared 0 bases from V and 4 bases from J, leaving 10 bases between. Per germline, CDR1 MNHEY and CDR2 SVGAGI. The CDR3 sequence is 14 residues long. In DNA form, the CDR3 reads TGTGCCAGCAGTTACTCGGAAGGGTTGTACGAGCAGTACTTC. This encodes CASSYSEGLYEQYF.

V is TRBV6-1 and J is TRBJ2-7; 7 bases fit TRBD1. This CDR3 contains 15 residues. Looked up from germline, CDR1 is MNHNS and CDR2 is SASEGT. The ends lost 2 bases at V and 3 bases at J; junction bases unmatched: 7. The CDR3 DNA follows: TGTGCCAGCAGTGAACAGACAGGGCCCTTCTACGAGCAGTACTTC. It translates to CASSEQTGPFYEQYF.